Below are 9 T cell receptor beta chains sequenced from a single sample in a study of beta chain features in type 1 diabetes. Expressed TCRB transcripts were sequenced because the isolated RNA had all been reverse transcribed beforehand. The method was immunoSEQ multiplex PCR; TCRdb's version includes in-frame clones alone and lacks a portion of them. The table includes roughly 500,000 clones, about 29% detected once. The sequenced material came from naive CD4+ T cells from blood. These receptors all stem from a man aged 18 to 30 in good health.

To note about this clone: Other DNA sequences within the sample encode an identical CDR3. This chain joins TRBV30 and TRBJ2-3; 10 nucleotides match TRBD2. CDR1 is GTSNPN and CDR2 is SVGIG in the germline V gene (reference sequence). V lost 1 base to trimming and J lost 0 bases; unmatched junction nucleotides: 1. The CDR3 totals 15 residues. The CDR3 loop reads CAWSGTSGSTDTQYF. Written as DNA, the CDR3 is TGTGCCTGGAGTGGGACTAGCGGCAGCACAGATACGCAGTATTTT.

The CDR3 spells CASSLDRVHTGELFF. CDR3 sequence (DNA): TGTGCCAGCAGCCTCGACAGGGTTCACACCGGGGAGCTGTTTTTT. The chain employs TRBV7-9 and TRBJ2-2, with 7 bases identical to TRBD1. Germline lookup yields CDR1 SEHNR and CDR2 FQNEAQ (reference sequence). V trimming: 5 bases; J trimming: 3 bases; junction bases outside the gene matches: 6. This CDR3 comprises 15 residues.

This clone was counted only a few times. V gene TRBV4-1 combines with J gene TRBJ2-1; D gene ambiguous. This CDR3 is 13 amino acids long. Deletions cut 0 bases from V and 2 bases from J, with 2 bases between. Looked up from germline, CDR1 is MGHRA and CDR2 is YSYEKL. The CDR3 reads CASSQDPYNEQFF. The DNA for the CDR3 is TGCGCCAGCAGCCAAGATCCCTACAATGAGCAGTTCTTC.

As DNA, the CDR3 is TGTGCCAGCACCCGCAAGAGCACAGATACGCAGTATTTT. Translation gives CASTRKSTDTQYF. V usage is TRBV5-6 and J usage is TRBJ2-3; the D is unclear. V was pared by 6 bases and J by 0 bases, with 8 bases between. The length of the CDR3 is 13 residues. Germline CDR1 reads SGHDT; CDR2 reads YYEEEE.

This clone appeared a few times. The rearrangement uses TRBV30 and TRBJ2-1; tentative D call: TRBD2 (6 bases). V lost 2 bases, J lost 8 bases, and 19 bases lay in between. The CDR3 covers 15 residues. Germline V gene lookup returns CDR1 GTSNPN and CDR2 SVGIG (reference sequence). CDR3 residues: CAWSIPPGSRYEQFF. CDR3 coding DNA: TGTGCCTGGAGTATACCCCCCGGGAGTAGGTATGAGCAGTTCTTC. The full variable domain, its missing parts supplied by reference TRBV30 and TRBJ2-1, is SQTIHQWPATLVQPVGSPLSLECTVEGTSNPNLYWYRQAAGRGLQLLFYSVGIGQISSEVPQNLSASRPQDRQFILSSKKLLLSDSGFYLCAWSIPPGSRYEQFFGPGTRLTVL.

The chain combines TRBV14 with TRBJ2-1; D call uncertain. This CDR3 contains 13 residues. Per the germline V gene, CDR1 is SGHDN and CDR2 is FVKESK. V lost 3 bases to trimming and J lost 7 bases, with 10 bases between them. The CDR3 DNA reads TGTGCCAGCAGCCACCCGACTGTGAATGAGCAGTTCTTC. It codes for CASSHPTVNEQFF.

The chain is built from TRBV15 and TRBJ2-2, with D uncertain. CDR3 length equals 15 residues. The germline gives CDR1 LNHNV, CDR2 YYDKDF (reference sequence). V lost 0 bases and J 3 bases, leaving 8 bases between the germline ends. The CDR3 sequence: CATSREGRYTGELFF. The CDR3 bases are TGTGCCACCAGCAGAGAGGGCAGGTACACCGGGGAGCTGTTTTTT.

This clone turned up a few times. The chain combines TRBV5-1 with TRBJ2-5; TRBD2 agrees at 8 bases. The CDR3 contains 14 residues. V shed 0 bases and J 4 bases; nucleotides not matched to a gene: 2. CDR1 is SGHRS and CDR2 is YFSETQ in the germline V gene. The DNA of the CDR3 is TGCGCCAGCAGCTTGGTTCGGGAGGGAGAGACCCAGTACTTC. Its protein product is CASSLVREGETQYF.

This clone was found a few times. V is TRBV29-1 and J is TRBJ2-7, with D perhaps TRBD2 (6 bases). The CDR3 has 12 residues. V dropped 6 bases and J dropped 5 bases, with 14 bases sitting between them. Germline V lookup: CDR1 SQVTM, CDR2 ANQGSEA. CDR3 DNA sequence: TGCAGCGTGCGGAGGGGCGCCCACGAGCAGTACTTC. It is translated as CSVRRGAHEQYF.